This T cell receptor beta chain stems from a study of CD8 T cells in Susac syndrome (dated by TCRdb to between 2019 and 2020). The study in broad terms: Whether CD8+ T cell activation and differentiation in Susac syndrome was antigen driven was tested using repertoire sequencing. Clonality of the CD8+ T cell repertoire was compared between around 13 healthy donors, some 14 Susac syndrome patients and 15 multiple sclerosis patients. General findings and caveats noted by the study authors: The study acknowledged that relatively few individuals were included in the TCR sequencing and HLA analysis.

V is clipped by 2 bases and J by 0 bases, and the sequence between their germline boundaries is 19 bases long. The CDR3 runs 19 amino acids, cysteine and phenylalanine included. The CDR3 DNA has 57 bases and is translated from base 1. RNA was extracted using the RNeasy kit, and roughly 0.45 to 1 microgram was reverse transcribed with random hexamers. TCR beta CDR3 regions were amplified with the immunoSEQ multiplex PCR assay covering 54 Vbeta and 13 Jbeta segments. Bias from PCR amplification was corrected by using a synthetic template baseline for primer optimization and for computational correction. Regarding the original processing steps: Reads were annotated to V, D and J genes per IMGT and analyzed with immunoSEQ Analyzer, keeping only productive sequences. Clonality was computed as one minus Shannon entropy normalized by log2 of the number of productive unique sequences. For each patient and control, public and private clones were evaluated among the 100 most prevalent clones. Clones were defined as Susac-specific if absent from the healthy and MS cohorts, from 900 to 1,300 published viral clones and from other ImmuneACCESS disease sequences. Using fastp trimming at Q25 and MiXCR clonotype assembly, TCRdb reanalyzed the public sequencing data and kept in-frame beta chains. Rows with one shared CDR3 protein collapse into an entry with the most common genes and DNA. TCRdb's processing, not the authors', yielded these V and J calls. The table for this sample lists around 300,000 distinct CDR3 sequences; over 75% of them were counted only once. Of the sample, 0.2% to 0.25% falls within the top ten clones.

Peripheral blood CD8+ and CD4+ T cells from healthy donors, Susac syndrome patients and multiple sclerosis patients were profiled by high-throughput TCR beta sequencing. The multiple sclerosis controls were treatment-naive patients whose relapsing-remitting disease, either stable or active, fulfilled the revised McDonald criteria. Bulk CD8+ and CD4+ T cells were purified by magnetic negative isolation, whereas CD8+ TEMRA cells were enriched by FACS. Blood was collected in EDTA tubes and processed within 24 hours, with PBMCs isolated through density gradient centrifugation. PBMCs intended for TCR sequencing were cryopreserved in liquid nitrogen and thawed later in a water bath at 37 degrees C. The sorted or isolated CD4+, CD8+ and CD8+ TEMRA cells reached a purity of at least 90%. This clonotype appeared a single time. This clone's antigen is unknown. One base away there is no much larger clone; base qualities are not given. Weak support is all one read offers.

The sequenced material came from CD8+ T cells from PBMCs. This TCR came from a human donor with multiple sclerosis. This receptor chain uses TRBV12-3 or TRBV12-4 and TRBJ1-4, with no confidently assigned D gene. The CDR3 region has the sequence CASSLTGLYIYPTNEKLFF. The nucleotide sequence is given as TGTGCCAGCAGTTTAACGGGTCTTTACATCTACCCAACTAATGAAAAACTGTTTTTT.